This T cell receptor beta chain was documented in a study of control samples from healthy donors and cancer patients. Repertoires were generated with immunoSEQ multiplex PCR, while TCRdb's copy carries only in-frame clones and drops some. The sample consists of fewer than 70,000 clones, 94% of them appearing once. After removal of 1 base from V and 7 bases from J, the junction contained 4 bases not matched to a gene. From germline, CDR1 is GTSNPN and CDR2 SVGIG (reference sequence). CDR3 length: 12 amino acids. V and J are TRBV30 and TRBJ2-7; 7 bases are shared with TRBD2. What was sequenced was blood. The sequence was collected from a man aged 30 to 45 in good health. For the CDR3, the DNA is TGTGCCTGGAGTGGGGGGAGGGCAGAGCAGTACTTC. It yields the protein CAWSGGRAEQYF.